What follows are 7 T cell receptor beta chains derived from one specimen sequenced in a study of T cell responses to AZD1222 COVID-19 vaccine (dated by TCRdb to the early 2020s). The time point tag for this specimen amounts to: baseline before first vaccination. Library preparation was by the immunoSEQ multiplex PCR assay. TCRdb mirrors the immuneACCESS table, restricted to in-frame sequences. Some clones are absent from its copies; in checked studies, under half trace to an unresolved V gene, and the reason for the others is unknown. The sample data list roughly 130,000 clones, and roughly 84% of these were observed just once. Approximately 12% of the sample belongs to the ten largest clones. The sequencing used peripheral blood, collected on day 0 of AZD1222 vaccination. These TCRs come from an adult in good health.

The chain employs TRBV6-2 or TRBV6-3 and TRBJ2-7; unclear D gene. This CDR3 has 14 amino acids. V lost 0 bases and J lost 6, with 12 bases in between. Germline CDR1 and CDR2: MNHEY and SVGEGT. The CDR3 here is CASSYSTVGLEQYF. The CDR3 DNA follows: TGTGCCAGCAGTTACTCAACGGTTGGCCTCGAGCAGTACTTC.

The chain links TRBV6-5 to TRBJ2-1; TRBD2 agrees at 8 bases. V trimming: 6 bases; J trimming: 4 bases; junction bases outside the gene matches: 8. The CDR3 covers 15 residues. Germline assignment: CDR1 MNHEY and CDR2 SVGAGI. The CDR3 nucleotides read TGTGCCAGCAGGATCCTAGCGGGTTCTTACAATGAGCAGTTCTTC. Its protein is CASRILAGSYNEQFF.

This clone was seen only once. The rearrangement uses TRBV29-1 and TRBJ1-3; TRBD1 is a possible D gene (5 bases). Germline assignment: CDR1 SQVTM and CDR2 ANQGSEA. Trimming cost V 6 bases and J 4 bases, with 13 bases left between them. This CDR3 is built from 13 residues. The CDR3 DNA reads as TGCAGCGTCAGGGTATTGGCCGGAAACACCATATATTTT. Its protein is CSVRVLAGNTIYF.

The chain uses TRBV11-1 and TRBJ1-2; 12 nucleotides agree with TRBD1. After removal of 5 bases from V and 10 bases from J, the junction contained 8 bases not matched to a gene. This CDR3 contains 14 residues. Germline values: CDR1 SGHAT, CDR2 FQDESV (reference sequence). CDR3: CASSETGTGGDYTF. CDR3 in DNA: TGTGCCAGCAGCGAGACTGGGACAGGGGGCGACTACACCTTC.

This chain uses TRBV24-1 with TRBJ2-2, with no clear D. The germline CDR1 and CDR2 sequences are KGHDR and SFDVKD. The CDR3 loop spans 15 amino acids. V was shortened by 3 bases and J by 7 bases, with 14 bases between the two germline ends. The chain's CDR3 is CATSDRLPEGGELFF. The CDR3 coding sequence is TGTGCCACCAGTGATCGACTTCCCGAAGGCGGGGAGCTGTTTTTT.

J is TRBJ1-1 and V is TRBV18; TRBD1 matches at 8 bases. V shed 1 base, J shed 5 bases, and the junction held 6 bases outside the gene matches. Germline CDR1 KGHSH, CDR2 LQKENI. The CDR3 loop spans 15 amino acids. In DNA form, the CDR3 reads TGTGCCAGCTCACCACTCTCAGGGGGCGGTACTGAAGCTTTCTTT. It codes for CASSPLSGGGTEAFF.

The V and J genes are TRBV19 and TRBJ2-2; a possible D gene is TRBD1 (6 bases). The germline gives CDR1 LNHDA, CDR2 SQIVND (reference sequence). Trimming left V 3 bases short and J 4 bases short, with 18 bases between. The length of the CDR3 is 17 residues. The CDR3 reads CASSIEFGRGTTGELFF. The CDR3 region has the DNA TGTGCCAGTAGTATTGAGTTTGGCAGGGGAACCACCGGGGAGCTGTTTTTT.